Included here is one TCR beta chain sequence, with context. The CDR3 covers 17 residues. Trimming removed 5 bases from V and 2 bases from J; junction bases left unmatched: 10. Germline V gene data show CDR1 as LNHDA and CDR2 as SQIVND (reference sequence). This specimen comes from a study of beta chain features in type 1 diabetes. Reverse transcription of all isolated RNA meant that expressed TCRB transcripts were sequenced. Assay: immunoSEQ multiplex PCR; the TCRdb copy retains only in-frame clones and omits some. The sample holds about 930,000 clones; about a sixth are singletons and the top ten take 0.02% to 0.03%.

The clonotype was recovered from a woman aged 18-29 years in good health. This chain connects TRBV19 to TRBJ1-5; 9 positions match TRBD1. Sequencing used naive CD4+ T cells from blood. CDR3 region: CASSPQGQGIGNQPQHF. The CDR3 DNA follows: TGTGCCAGTAGTCCCCAGGGACAGGGAATCGGCAATCAGCCCCAGCATTTT.